This T cell receptor beta chain came from a study of blood T cells in healthy people across ages. Findings and limits, study-wide: With naive T cell percentage, TCR beta diversity showed a strong correlation. Fewer expanded clones and more diversity marked long-lived versus aged donors.

The sample holds a few counts of this clonotype. Its target is not known. A second 7 to 11 cycle PCR used barcoded and J-beta primers. TCRdb re-analysed the 5' RACE reads in MiXCR, keeping a single row per CDR3 protein. The sample carries 600,000 to 650,000 distinct CDR3 sequences, under 70% recorded once. Deletions cut 2 bases from V and 7 bases from J, with 11 bases between. The CDR3 covers 12 residues. The germline V gene encodes CDR1 SQVTM and CDR2 ANQGSEA. Input material: blood. This clonotype was obtained from a man aged 55-75 years in good health. This chain uses TRBV29-1 with TRBJ1-2, with D tentatively TRBD1 (5 bases). CDR3 sequence: CSVEPGSSGYTF. In nucleotides, the CDR3 is TGCAGCGTTGAACCAGGGAGCTCTGGCTACACCTTC.